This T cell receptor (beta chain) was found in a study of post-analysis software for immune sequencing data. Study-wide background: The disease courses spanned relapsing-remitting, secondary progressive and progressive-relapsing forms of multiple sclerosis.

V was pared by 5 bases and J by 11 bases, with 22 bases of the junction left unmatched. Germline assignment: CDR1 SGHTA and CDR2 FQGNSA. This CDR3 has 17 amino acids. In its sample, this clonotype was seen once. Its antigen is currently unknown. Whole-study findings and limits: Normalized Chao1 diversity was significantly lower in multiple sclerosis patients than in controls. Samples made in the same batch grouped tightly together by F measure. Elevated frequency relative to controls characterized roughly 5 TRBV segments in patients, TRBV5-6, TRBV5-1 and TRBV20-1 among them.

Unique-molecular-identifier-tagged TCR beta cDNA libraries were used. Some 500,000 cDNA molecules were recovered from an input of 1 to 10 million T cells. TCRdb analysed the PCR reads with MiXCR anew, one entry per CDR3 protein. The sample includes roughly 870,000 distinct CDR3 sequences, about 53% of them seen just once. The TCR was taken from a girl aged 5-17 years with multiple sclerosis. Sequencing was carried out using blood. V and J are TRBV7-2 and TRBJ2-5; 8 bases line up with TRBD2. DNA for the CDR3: TGTGCCAGCAGCGGCCGGCGTAGCGGGGCGTCCTACAATGAGCAGTACTTC. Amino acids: CASSGRRSGASYNEQYF. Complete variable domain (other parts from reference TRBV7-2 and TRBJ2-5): GAGVSQSPSNKVTEKGKDVELRCDPISGHTALYWYRQSLGQGLEFLIYFQGNSAPDKSGLPSDRFSAERTGGSVSTLTIQRTQQEDSAVYLCASSGRRSGASYNEQYFGPGTRLLVL.